This TCR beta chain was observed in a study of radiotherapy plus CTLA-4 blockade in lung cancer. Overall study context: Objective responses were documented in about 18% of patients, with disease control in roughly 34%.

Concerning this clone: Its matching antigen is unknown.

Study conclusions and caveats: Some TCR clones had been derived from tumors. These clones expanded in peripheral blood after radiotherapy plus ipilimumab.

TCRdb's copy holds only in-frame clones and misses some; the assay was immunoSEQ multiplex PCR. In the table there are about 90,000 clones, about 85% of which are singletons. This specimen consisted of peripheral blood, obtained from a patient treated with radiotherapy plus ipilimumab. The clonotype originates from a human donor with non-small cell lung cancer that progressed on radiotherapy plus ipilimumab.

This CDR3 is CASSGPRTGGRETQYF. The CDR3 DNA follows: TGTGCCAGCAGTGGTCCTAGGACAGGGGGCCGAGAGACCCAGTACTTC. The chain combines TRBV6-1 with TRBJ2-5; 11 nucleotides align to TRBD1. Germline CDR1 is MNHNS and CDR2 is SASEGT. The CDR3 extends over 16 amino acids. V gave up 4 bases and J gave up 4 bases; unmatched junction bases: 8.